Below, 8 T cell receptor beta chains from the same sample are listed, as sequenced in a study of Tregs in tolerant kidney transplant recipients (dated by TCRdb to between 2018 and 2021). Library method: the immunoSEQ multiplex PCR assay. Sourced from immuneACCESS, this table was stored by TCRdb with only in-frame sequences that have V and J called. A share of the clones is absent; for the studies checked, an unresolved V gene accounts for under half, and the remainder has no known explanation. A total of about 73,000 clones appear in this sample, roughly 98% of them only once. Of the sample, 0.56% falls within the top ten clones. This specimen's time point label, per the study, means: blood sample drawn before combined kidney and bone marrow transplant. The sample in question was CD4+ T cells from blood, obtained before the transplant. The origin of the receptors is a human donor who received a combined kidney and bone marrow transplant.

The chain has TRBV7-9 and TRBJ1-1; 8 bases align to TRBD1. Germline-derived CDR1 and CDR2 are SEHNR and FQNEAQ (reference sequence). Trimming at V came to 4 bases and at J to 10 bases, leaving 5 bases not matched to a gene. The CDR3 has 12 residues. CDR3 amino acids: CASSSGQGVAFF. CDR3 in DNA: TGTGCCAGCAGCTCCGGACAGGGAGTAGCTTTCTTT.

This sequence joins TRBV11-3 and TRBJ2-4; 9 bases match TRBD1. Looked up from germline, CDR1 is SGHNT and CDR2 is YENEEA. Unmatched junction bases numbered 16, after V lost 1 base and J lost 6 bases. The CDR3 covers 19 residues. This CDR3 is CASSLASPWGQGRRNIQYF. CDR3 nucleotides: TGTGCCAGCAGCTTAGCGAGCCCCTGGGGACAGGGACGGCGAAACATTCAGTACTTC. The full variable domain, rest sourced from reference TRBV11-3 and TRBJ2-4, is EAGVVQSPRYKIIEKKQPVAFWCNPISGHNTLYWYLQNLGQGPELLIRYENEEAVDDSQLPKDRFSAERLKGVDSTLKIQPAELGDSAVYLCASSLASPWGQGRRNIQYFGAGTRLSVL.

The chain recombines TRBV18 with TRBJ1-3, with D perhaps TRBD1 (5 bases). Germline loops: CDR1 KGHSH, CDR2 LQKENI. This CDR3 comprises 15 residues. V was cut by 2 bases and J by 1 base, with 9 bases left in between. The CDR3, as DNA: TGTGCCAGCTCACCAACAGGCTCTTCTGGAAACACCATATATTTT. Translated: CASSPTGSSGNTIYF.

The rearrangement uses TRBV4-1 and TRBJ1-1; no reliable D call. Germline V gene lookup returns CDR1 MGHRA and CDR2 YSYEKL. CDR3 length equals 13 residues. Between the trimmed V and J ends, which lost 2 bases and 5 bases, there was a span of 9 bases. This CDR3 reads CASSQQRGTEAFF. CDR3 nucleotides: TGCGCCAGCAGCCAACAACGGGGAACTGAAGCTTTCTTT.

The chain uses TRBV6-5 and TRBJ1-2; D perhaps matches TRBD1 (6 bases). This CDR3 comprises 15 residues. Germline CDR1 MNHEY, CDR2 SVGAGI. The germline V and J ends were trimmed by 6 bases and 7 bases, with 21 bases remaining between them. The CDR3 region has the DNA TGTGCCAGCAGCCCGGGGGGGCAGTTGGCGCTTGGCTACACCTTC. Translated: CASSPGGQLALGYTF.

The chain has TRBV6-1 and TRBJ2-5, with 8 nucleotides matching TRBD1. The CDR3 loop spans 15 amino acids. Germline CDR1 reads MNHNS; CDR2 reads SASEGT. V shed 6 bases, J shed 2 bases, and the junction held 8 bases outside the gene matches. The CDR3 protein is CASRSLRGRQETQYF. The DNA for the CDR3 is TGTGCCAGCAGATCGCTCAGGGGGCGTCAAGAGACCCAGTACTTC.

The chain carries TRBV9 and TRBJ2-1; 9 nucleotides align to TRBD2. There are 16 residues in the CDR3. The J segment lost 1 base and the V segment lost 7 bases, leaving 9 bases of the junction unmatched. From germline, CDR1 is SGDLS and CDR2 YYNGEE. CDR3 DNA: TGTGCCAGCGGGAGGAGGCGGGGGGGGTCCTACAATGAGCAGTTCTTC. Translated: CASGRRRGGSYNEQFF.

The chain uses TRBV7-2 and TRBJ2-3; a weak D match, TRBD2 (6 bases). The CDR3 consists of 14 residues. V lost 5 bases, J lost 4 bases, and 13 bases lay in between. Germline CDR1 reads SGHTA; CDR2 reads FQGNSA. This CDR3 is CASSPPGVPDTQYF. CDR3 bases: TGTGCCAGCAGCCCACCGGGAGTTCCAGATACGCAGTATTTT.